This TCR beta chain emerged from a study of OX40 agonist ivuxolimab in advanced cancers. Study-level information: Partial responses were seen in three patients, one with hepatocellular carcinoma and two with cutaneous melanoma.

Only in-frame clones appear in the TCRdb table, and some are missing; sequencing was by immunoSEQ multiplex PCR. The sample lists about 55,000 clones, around nine tenths occurring once. Deletions cut 5 bases from V and 3 bases from J, with 8 bases between. CDR3 length: 13 residues. Germline V CDR1 and CDR2: MNHNY, SVGAGI (reference sequence). V gene TRBV6-6 combines with J gene TRBJ2-1; D gene ambiguous. The source material was CD4+ or CD8+ T cells sorted from blood, sampled in a trial of the OX40 agonist ivuxolimab. The sequence derives from an adult with an advanced solid tumor such as melanoma, head and neck, liver or kidney cancer. CDR3 loop: CASSNDGYNEQFF. In DNA, the CDR3 is TGTGCCAGCAGTAACGACGGCTACAATGAGCAGTTCTTC.